Only a few counts were recorded for the clone carrying this T cell receptor (beta chain). These data originate in a study of identical twins. Using its own MiXCR run on the 5' RACE reads, TCRdb lists one record per CDR3 protein. Here the sample spans about 460,000 distinct CDR3 sequences, 12% to 15% being singletons. CDR3 size: 15 residues. Germline V lookup: CDR1 MNHNS, CDR2 SASEGT. Trimming pared 6 bases from V and 0 bases from J, leaving 12 bases between. These same data were also listed under a study on yellow fever vaccine responses in identical twins.

The source of this sequence is a woman aged 18-35 years in good health. The V call is TRBV6-1, the J call TRBJ2-1, with D uncertain. Material for sequencing was CD4+ T cells sorted from blood. In DNA, the CDR3 is TGTGCCAGCAGCGTCTCTTTAAGCTCCTACAATGAGCAGTTCTTC. It specifies CASSVSLSSYNEQFF.